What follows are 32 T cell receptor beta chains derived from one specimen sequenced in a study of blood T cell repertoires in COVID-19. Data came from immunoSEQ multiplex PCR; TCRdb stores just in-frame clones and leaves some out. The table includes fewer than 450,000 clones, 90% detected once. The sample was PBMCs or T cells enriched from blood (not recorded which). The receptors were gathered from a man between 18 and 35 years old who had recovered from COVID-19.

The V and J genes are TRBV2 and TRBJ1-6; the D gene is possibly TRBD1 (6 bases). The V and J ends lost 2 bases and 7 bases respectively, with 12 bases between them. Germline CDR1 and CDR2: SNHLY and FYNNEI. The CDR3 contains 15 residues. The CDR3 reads CASSERSGQNSPLHF. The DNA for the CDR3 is TGTGCCAGCAGTGAAAGGTCGGGACAAAATTCACCCCTCCACTTT.

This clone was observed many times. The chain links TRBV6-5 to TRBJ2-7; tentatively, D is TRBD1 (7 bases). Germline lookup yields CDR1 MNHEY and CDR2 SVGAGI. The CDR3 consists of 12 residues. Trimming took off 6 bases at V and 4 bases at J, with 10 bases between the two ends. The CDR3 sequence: CASRRDSYEQYF. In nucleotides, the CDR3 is TGTGCCAGCAGGCGGGACAGTTACGAGCAGTACTTC.

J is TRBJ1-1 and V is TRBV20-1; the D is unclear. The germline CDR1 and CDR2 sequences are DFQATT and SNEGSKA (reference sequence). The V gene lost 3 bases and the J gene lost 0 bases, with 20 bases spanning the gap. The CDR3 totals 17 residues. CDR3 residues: CSASFPRPRTMNTEAFF. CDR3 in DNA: TGCAGTGCTAGTTTTCCCCGTCCCAGGACTATGAACACTGAAGCTTTCTTT.

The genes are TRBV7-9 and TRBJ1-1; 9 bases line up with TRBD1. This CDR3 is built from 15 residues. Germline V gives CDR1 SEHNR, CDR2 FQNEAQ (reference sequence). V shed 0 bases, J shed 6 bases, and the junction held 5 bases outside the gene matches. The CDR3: CASSLATDRGPEAFF. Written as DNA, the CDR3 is TGTGCCAGCAGCTTAGCTACGGACAGGGGCCCTGAAGCTTTCTTT. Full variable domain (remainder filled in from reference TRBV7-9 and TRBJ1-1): DTGVSQNPRHKITKRGQNVTFRCDPISEHNRLYWYRQTLGQGPEFLTYFQNEAQLEKSRLLSDRFSAERPKGSFSTLEIQRTEQGDSAMYLCASSLATDRGPEAFFGQGTRLTVV.

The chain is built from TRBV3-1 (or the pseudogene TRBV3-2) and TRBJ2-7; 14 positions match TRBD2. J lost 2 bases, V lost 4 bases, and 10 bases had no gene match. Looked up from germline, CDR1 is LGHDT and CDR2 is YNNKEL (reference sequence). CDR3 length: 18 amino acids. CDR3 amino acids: CASSRIPSGLAGAYEQYF. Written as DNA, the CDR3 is TGTGCCAGCAGCCGCATACCTTCGGGACTAGCGGGGGCCTACGAGCAGTACTTC.

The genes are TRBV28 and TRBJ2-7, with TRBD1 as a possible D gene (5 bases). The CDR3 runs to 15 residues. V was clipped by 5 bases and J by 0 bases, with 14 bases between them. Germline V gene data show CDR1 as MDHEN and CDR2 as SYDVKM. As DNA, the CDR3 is TGTGCCAGCAGTCCCAGGGTGCCTAGCTCCTACGAGCAGTACTTC. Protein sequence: CASSPRVPSSYEQYF.

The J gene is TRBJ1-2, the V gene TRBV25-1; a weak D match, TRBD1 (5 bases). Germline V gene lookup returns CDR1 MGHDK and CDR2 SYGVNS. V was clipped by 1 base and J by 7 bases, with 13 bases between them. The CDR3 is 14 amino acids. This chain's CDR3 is CASSESEGASGYTF. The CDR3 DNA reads TGTGCCAGCAGTGAATCGGAAGGGGCGAGTGGCTACACCTTC.

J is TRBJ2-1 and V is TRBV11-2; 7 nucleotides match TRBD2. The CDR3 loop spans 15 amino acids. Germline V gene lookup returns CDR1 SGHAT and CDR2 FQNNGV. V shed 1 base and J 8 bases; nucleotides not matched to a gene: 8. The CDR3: CASSLGAGRGDEQFF. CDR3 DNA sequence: TGTGCCAGCAGCTTAGGAGCGGGGAGGGGCGATGAGCAGTTCTTC.

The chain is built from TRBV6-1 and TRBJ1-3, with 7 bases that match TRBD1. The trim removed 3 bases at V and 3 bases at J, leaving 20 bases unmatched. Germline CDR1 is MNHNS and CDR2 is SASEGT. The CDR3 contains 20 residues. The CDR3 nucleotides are TGTGCCAGCAGTGACCATACTAGGGGGAGAACAGGGGCGGGTGGAAACACCATATATTTT. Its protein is CASSDHTRGRTGAGGNTIYF.

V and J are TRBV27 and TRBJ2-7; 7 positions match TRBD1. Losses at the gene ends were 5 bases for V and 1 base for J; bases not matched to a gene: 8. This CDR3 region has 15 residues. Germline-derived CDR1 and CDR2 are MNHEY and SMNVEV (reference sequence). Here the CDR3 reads CASSPRTGGSYEQYF. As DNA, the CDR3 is TGTGCCAGCAGTCCCCGGACAGGTGGGTCCTACGAGCAGTACTTC.

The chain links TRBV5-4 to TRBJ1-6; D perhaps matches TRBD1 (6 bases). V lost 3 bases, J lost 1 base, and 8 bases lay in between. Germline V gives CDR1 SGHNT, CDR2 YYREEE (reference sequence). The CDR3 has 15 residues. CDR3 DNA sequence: TGTGCCAGCAGCTCGACAGGTTCCTATAATTCACCCCTCCACTTT. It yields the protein CASSSTGSYNSPLHF. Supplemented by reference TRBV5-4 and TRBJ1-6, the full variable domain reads ETGVTQSPTHLIKTRGQQVTLRCSSQSGHNTVSWYQQALGQGPQFIFQYYREEENGRGNFPPRFSGLQFPNYSSELNVNALELDDSALYLCASSSTGSYNSPLHFGNGTRLTVT.

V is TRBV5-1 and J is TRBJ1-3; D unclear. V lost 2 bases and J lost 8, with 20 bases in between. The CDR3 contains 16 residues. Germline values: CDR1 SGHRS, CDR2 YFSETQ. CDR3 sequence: CASSFAPDQLEHTIYF. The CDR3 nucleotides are TGCGCCAGCAGCTTCGCCCCTGACCAATTGGAGCACACCATATATTTT.

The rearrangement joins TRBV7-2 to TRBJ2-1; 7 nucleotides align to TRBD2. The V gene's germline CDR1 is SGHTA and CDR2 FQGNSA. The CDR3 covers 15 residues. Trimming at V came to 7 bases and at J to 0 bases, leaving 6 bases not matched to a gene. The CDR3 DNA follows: TGTGCCAGCACCGAGAGCGGGGTCTCCTACAATGAGCAGTTCTTC. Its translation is CASTESGVSYNEQFF.

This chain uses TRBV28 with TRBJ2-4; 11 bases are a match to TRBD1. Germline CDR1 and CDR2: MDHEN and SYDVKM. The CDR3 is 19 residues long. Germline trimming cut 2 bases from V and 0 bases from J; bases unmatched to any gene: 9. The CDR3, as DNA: TGTGCCAGCAGTTTAGGGACAGGGGGAGGGTTCCTAGCCAAAAACATTCAGTACTTC. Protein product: CASSLGTGGGFLAKNIQYF.

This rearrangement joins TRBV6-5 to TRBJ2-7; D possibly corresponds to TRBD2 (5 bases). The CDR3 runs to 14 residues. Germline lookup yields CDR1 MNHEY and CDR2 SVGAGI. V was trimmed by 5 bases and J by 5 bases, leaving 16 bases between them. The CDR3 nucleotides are TGTGCCAGCAGTCCCTTCCGGGGAGCGAACGAGCAGTACTTC. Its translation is CASSPFRGANEQYF.

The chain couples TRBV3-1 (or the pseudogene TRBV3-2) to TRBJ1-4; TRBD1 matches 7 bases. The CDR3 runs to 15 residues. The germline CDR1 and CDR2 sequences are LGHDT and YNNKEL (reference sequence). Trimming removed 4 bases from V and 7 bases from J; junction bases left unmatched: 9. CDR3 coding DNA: TGTGCCAGCAGCCTCAGGACAGGAGCCTCTGAAAAACTGTTTTTT. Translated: CASSLRTGASEKLFF.

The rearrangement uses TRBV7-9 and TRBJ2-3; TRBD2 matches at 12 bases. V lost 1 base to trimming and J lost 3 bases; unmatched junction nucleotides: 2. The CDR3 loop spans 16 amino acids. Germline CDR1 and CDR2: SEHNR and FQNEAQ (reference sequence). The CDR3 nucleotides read TGTGCCAGCAGCTTAGGGACTAGCGGGGCGACAGATACGCAGTATTTT. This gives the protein CASSLGTSGATDTQYF.

The CDR3 region is CSVGRSPDILYGYTF. As DNA, the CDR3 is TGCAGCGTTGGTCGTTCCCCCGACATTTTATATGGCTACACCTTC. This chain joins TRBV29-1 and TRBJ1-2; no clear D gene. The germline CDR1 and CDR2 sequences are SQVTM and ANQGSEA. This CDR3 is built from 15 residues. V was cut by 4 bases and J by 5 bases, with 20 bases left in between.

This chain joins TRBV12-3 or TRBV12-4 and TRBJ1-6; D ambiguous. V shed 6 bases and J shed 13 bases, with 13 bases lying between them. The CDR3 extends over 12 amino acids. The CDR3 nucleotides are TGTGCCAGCAGCTGGTCCCTAAATCCCCTCCACTTT. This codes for CASSWSLNPLHF.

CDR3 region: CASVQGANTEAFF. Here the CDR3 DNA reads TGTGCCAGCGTCCAGGGGGCGAACACTGAAGCTTTCTTT. The V and J genes are TRBV3-1 (or the pseudogene TRBV3-2) and TRBJ1-1; TRBD1 aligns across 8 bases. The CDR3 spans 13 residues. The germline V gene has CDR1 LGHDT and CDR2 YNNKEL (reference sequence). V lost 8 bases and J lost 1; bases outside the gene matches: 3.

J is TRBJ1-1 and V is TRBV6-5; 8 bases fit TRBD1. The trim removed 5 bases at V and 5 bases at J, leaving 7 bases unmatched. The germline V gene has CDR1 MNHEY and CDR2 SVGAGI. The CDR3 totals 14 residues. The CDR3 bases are TGTGCCAGCAGTATTGGACAGGGAGGGACTGAAGCTTTCTTT. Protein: CASSIGQGGTEAFF.

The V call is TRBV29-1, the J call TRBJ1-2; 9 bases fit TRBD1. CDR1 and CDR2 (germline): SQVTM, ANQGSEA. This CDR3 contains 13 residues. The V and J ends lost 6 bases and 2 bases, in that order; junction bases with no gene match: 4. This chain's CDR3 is CSVFTGGNYGYTF. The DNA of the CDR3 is TGCAGCGTCTTCACAGGGGGCAACTATGGCTACACCTTC.

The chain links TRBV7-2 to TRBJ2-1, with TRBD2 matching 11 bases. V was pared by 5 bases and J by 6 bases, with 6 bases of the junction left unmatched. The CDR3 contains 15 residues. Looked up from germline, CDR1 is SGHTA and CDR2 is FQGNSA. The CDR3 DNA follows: TGTGCCAGCAGCCTCCCTAGCGGGGGGACCAATGAGCAGTTCTTC. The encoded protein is CASSLPSGGTNEQFF.

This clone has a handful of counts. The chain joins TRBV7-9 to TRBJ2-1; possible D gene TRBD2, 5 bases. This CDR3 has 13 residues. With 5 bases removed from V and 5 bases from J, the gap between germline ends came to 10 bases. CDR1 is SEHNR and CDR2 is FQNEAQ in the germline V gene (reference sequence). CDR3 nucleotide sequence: TGTGCCAGCAGCCCGGGGTATAACAATGAGCAGTTCTTC. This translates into CASSPGYNNEQFF. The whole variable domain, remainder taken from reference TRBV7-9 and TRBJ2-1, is DTGVSQNPRHKITKRGQNVTFRCDPISEHNRLYWYRQTLGQGPEFLTYFQNEAQLEKSRLLSDRFSAERPKGSFSTLEIQRTEQGDSAMYLCASSPGYNNEQFFGPGTRLTVL.

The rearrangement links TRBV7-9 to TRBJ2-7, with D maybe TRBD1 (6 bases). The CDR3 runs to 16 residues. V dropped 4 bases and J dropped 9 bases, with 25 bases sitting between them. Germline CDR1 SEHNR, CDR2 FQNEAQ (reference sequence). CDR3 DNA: TGTGCCAGCAGCTCCGTCGACCAGGGACACGGTGGGGGGCAGTACTTC. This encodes CASSSVDQGHGGGQYF.

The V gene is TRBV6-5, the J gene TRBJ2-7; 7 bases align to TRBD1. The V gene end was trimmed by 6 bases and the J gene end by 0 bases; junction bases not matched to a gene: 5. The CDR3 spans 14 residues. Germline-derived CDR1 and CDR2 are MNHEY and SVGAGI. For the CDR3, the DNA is TGTGCCAGCAGAAGGGACAGTTACTCCTACGAGCAGTACTTC. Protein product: CASRRDSYSYEQYF.

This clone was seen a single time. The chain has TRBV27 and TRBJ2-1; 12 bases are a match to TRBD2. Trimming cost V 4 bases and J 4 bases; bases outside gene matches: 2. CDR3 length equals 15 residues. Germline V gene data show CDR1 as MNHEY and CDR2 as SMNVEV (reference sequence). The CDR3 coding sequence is TGTGCCAGCAGTTATCTAGCGGGAGGGTACAATGAGCAGTTCTTC. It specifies CASSYLAGGYNEQFF.

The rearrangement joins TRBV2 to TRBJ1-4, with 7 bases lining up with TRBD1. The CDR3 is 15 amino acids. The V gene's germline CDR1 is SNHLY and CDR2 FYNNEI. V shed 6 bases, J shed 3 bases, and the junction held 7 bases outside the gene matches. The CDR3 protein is CASSQQGLANEKLFF. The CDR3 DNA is TGTGCCAGCAGCCAACAGGGGCTCGCTAATGAAAAACTGTTTTTT. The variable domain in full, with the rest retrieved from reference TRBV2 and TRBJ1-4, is EPEVTQTPSHQVTQMGQEVILRCVPISNHLYFYWYRQILGQKVEFLVSFYNNEISEKSEIFDDQFSVERPDGSNFTLKIRSTKLEDSAMYFCASSQQGLANEKLFFGSGTQLSVL.

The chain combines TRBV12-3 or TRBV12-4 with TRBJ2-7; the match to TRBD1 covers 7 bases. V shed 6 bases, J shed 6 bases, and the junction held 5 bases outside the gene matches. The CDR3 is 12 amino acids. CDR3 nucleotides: TGTGCCAGCAGAGGGACAGCCGGCGAGCAGTACTTC. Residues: CASRGTAGEQYF.

The CDR3: CASSEVGAGNGYTF. CDR3 nucleotide sequence: TGTGCCAGCAGTGAAGTTGGGGCAGGGAATGGCTACACCTTC. This rearrangement joins TRBV6-1 to TRBJ1-2; tentatively, D is TRBD1 (5 bases). The CDR3 sequence is 14 residues long. Per the germline V gene, CDR1 is MNHNS and CDR2 is SASEGT. Trimming pared 1 base from V and 6 bases from J, leaving 12 bases between.

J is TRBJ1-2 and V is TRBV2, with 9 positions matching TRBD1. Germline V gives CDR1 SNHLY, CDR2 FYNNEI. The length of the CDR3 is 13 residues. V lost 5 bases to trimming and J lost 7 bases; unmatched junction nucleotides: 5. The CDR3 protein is CASSTRQGVGYTF. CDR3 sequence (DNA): TGTGCCAGCAGTACACGACAGGGGGTTGGCTACACCTTC. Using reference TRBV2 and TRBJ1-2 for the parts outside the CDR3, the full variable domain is EPEVTQTPSHQVTQMGQEVILRCVPISNHLYFYWYRQILGQKVEFLVSFYNNEISEKSEIFDDQFSVERPDGSNFTLKIRSTKLEDSAMYFCASSTRQGVGYTFGSGTRLTVV.

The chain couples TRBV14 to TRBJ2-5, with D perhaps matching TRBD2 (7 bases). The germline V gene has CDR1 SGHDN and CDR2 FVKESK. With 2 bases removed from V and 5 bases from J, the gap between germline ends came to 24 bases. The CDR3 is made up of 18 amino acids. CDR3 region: CASSQTRRGGKVAETQYF. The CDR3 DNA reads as TGTGCCAGCAGCCAAACCCGTAGGGGGGGCAAGGTCGCGGAGACCCAGTACTTC.